These T cell receptor beta chains were read from a single sample in a study of blood T cell repertoires in COVID-19. TCRdb keeps only in-frame clones here, not all; method: immunoSEQ multiplex PCR. Here the sample spans about 370,000 clones, roughly 86% being singletons. The sample comprised PBMCs or T cells enriched from blood (not recorded which). All receptors come from a woman in her 30s who had recovered from COVID-19. Each CDR3 is given without its conserved first and last residue.

cdr3_aa j_call v_call
AWSLQSNTEAF TRBJ1-1 TRBV30
AWSVARGRFSKGGELF TRBJ2-2 TRBV30
ASSVELTGHSIDYEQY TRBJ2-7 TRBV9
ASSHHPRVADTQY TRBJ2-3 TRBV9
ASGGQSYEQY TRBJ2-7 TRBV10-3
ASSPPRGLYNEQF TRBJ2-1 TRBV7-9
AISESSYGYT TRBJ1-2 TRBV10-3
ASSVATGLGNTIY TRBJ1-3 TRBV9
ASSQDLRGNYGYT TRBJ1-2 TRBV4-1
ASSPGTETDTQY TRBJ2-3 TRBV18
ASTDSYGYT TRBJ1-2 TRBV5-1
ASSRTDRGIDTQY TRBJ2-3 TRBV4-2
ASSHQGTGLGSYNEQF TRBJ2-1 TRBV28
ASSQDRTGRGEQF TRBJ2-1 TRBV3-1/TRBV3-2
ASSHDPGQSSGNTIY TRBJ1-3 TRBV13
ASSSSQGTDTQY TRBJ2-3 TRBV9
ASNLSAGEAF TRBJ1-1 TRBV28
ASSQETGSEKLF TRBJ1-4 TRBV4-1
ASSLNPGLAQETQY TRBJ2-5 TRBV7-7
ASSLDGGGSRSSPLH TRBJ1-6 TRBV11-2
ASSQKPLAGEEQF TRBJ2-1 TRBV4-2
ASSLVVMSGVNPSSYNEQF TRBJ2-1 TRBV7-8
ASSLARRGGADTQY TRBJ2-3 TRBV7-2
ASSFRDQPQH TRBJ1-5 TRBV5-6
ASRSGQGATEAF TRBJ1-1 TRBV7-9